Listed below are T cell receptor beta chains from one sample, sequenced in a study of blood T cell repertoires in COVID-19. Sequencing used immunoSEQ multiplex PCR; TCRdb keeps in-frame clones, though not all of them. The data hold about 26,000 clones, with about 92% observed a single time. The specimen sequenced was peripheral blood. The receptors here all came from a human donor in a cohort sampled during active COVID-19. Both conserved end residues are part of each CDR3. The D gene is left open where the match is weak.

cdr3_aa cdr3_nt d_call j_call v_call
CASSAQGLGDTEAFF TGTGCCAGCAGTGCTCAGGGGCTCGGCGACACTGAAGCTTTCTTT NA TRBJ1-1 TRBV6-4
CASTGQGGPQHF TGTGCCAGCACGGGACAGGGGGGGCCCCAGCATTTT TRBD1 TRBJ1-5 TRBV2
CSASDDSGTQYF TGCAGTGCTAGTGATGACTCCGGGACCCAGTACTTC NA TRBJ2-5 TRBV20-1
CASSRGTIYF TGTGCCAGCAGCAGAGGGACCATATATTTT NA TRBJ1-3 TRBV12-3/TRBV12-4
CASRYHGGEQYF TGTGCCAGCAGGTACCATGGAGGCGAGCAGTACTTC NA TRBJ2-7 TRBV5-4
CASSLLGNTIYF TGTGCCAGCAGTTTATTAGGAAACACCATATATTTT NA TRBJ1-3 TRBV28
CASSPGGNTIYF TGTGCCAGCAGCCCGGGTGGGAACACCATATATTTT NA TRBJ1-3 TRBV7-6
CASSVRARQGVRNYGYTF TGTGCCAGCAGCGTTCGAGCGAGACAGGGGGTGAGGAACTATGGCTACACCTTC TRBD1 TRBJ1-2 TRBV9
CATSGSGTLADTQYF TGTGCCACCAGCGGGTCCGGGACACTCGCCGATACGCAGTATTTT NA TRBJ2-3 TRBV15
CAISVGSNTEAFF TGTGCCATCAGTGTAGGGAGCAACACTGAAGCTTTCTTT NA TRBJ1-1 TRBV10-3
CASSTANQPQHF TGTGCCAGCAGTACAGCCAATCAGCCCCAGCATTTT NA TRBJ1-5 TRBV27